Detailed here is one T cell receptor (beta chain). In this sample, this clonotype turned up many times. It has no known antigen specificity. No much larger clone is present one base from it, and per-base qualities are unavailable. The record originates from a study of regulatory T cells in long-lasting Graves disease (dated by TCRdb to the early 2020s). Concerning the study at large: In the newly diagnosed Graves' disease group, patients had been taking antithyroid drugs for less than 3 months. Persistent Graves' disease patients were compared with newly diagnosed Graves' disease patients by peripheral blood TCR sequencing and RNA sequencing. The study was registered as a clinical trial and conducted in China. A total of approximately 35 samples underwent TCR sequencing: some 13 from persistent and approximately 20 from newly diagnosed Graves' disease patients. General findings and caveats noted by the study authors: Sequencing and analysis were limited to the TCR beta chain. Lower TCR Shannon entropy and fewer highly expanded clones were observed in persistent Graves' disease patients than in newly diagnosed patients, which suggested clonal expansion. The study examined only peripheral blood because the primary lesion, thyroid tissue, could not be accessed. TRBV28, TRBJ1-2 and TRBJ2-5 were preferentially used in persistent disease, while TRBV20-1 and TRBJ2-1 were favored in newly diagnosed disease. As a limitation, the authors acknowledged that the small sample size may reduce accuracy. A larger number of public clonotypes was shared among persistent patients (around 3,000) than among newly diagnosed patients (more than 850).

To prepare the library, multiplex PCR was applied. Sequencing was performed on an Illumina HiSeq 4000. iRepertoire HTBI primers and Arm-PCR amplification of CDR3 regions were used to construct TCR beta libraries. PCR products were gel purified before sequencing. Under the source paper's analysis protocol: A total of 62 TRBV and some 15 TRBJ segments were identified across samples and were used for gene usage analysis of CDR3 amino acid clonotypes. COPE and FqMerger were used to merge filtered high-quality paired reads into contigs. BLAST was used to align contigs to the IMGT TRBV, TRBD and TRBJ reference genes, and CDR3 was defined following IMGT. Clonotypes above 0.1% frequency were classified as highly expanded clones. Repertoire diversity was measured by Shannon entropy, and V-J evenness by the Gini coefficient. A clonotype found in more than one individual was treated as public. Through fastp at Q25 and MiXCR, TCRdb rebuilt clones from the public reads, retaining in-frame beta chains. Each CDR3 protein gets just one entry, which takes the most common genes and DNA from the rows behind it. The V and J calls, along with clone size, are taken from TCRdb and not from the paper's own processing. The sample table contains approximately 300,000 distinct CDR3 sequences; only one count was recorded for 18% of them. The ten largest clones take up roughly 40% of the sample.

Between the V and J ends, shortened by 2 bases and 4 bases respectively, the junction contains 9 bases. From the cysteine up to the phenylalanine, the CDR3 has a length of 13 residues. Only CDR3 DNA is held: 39 bases, read in frame from base 1. CDR1 SGDLS and CDR2 YYNGEE are derived from the germline V gene. The time point label here, explained by the study, means: newly diagnosed GD, antithyroid drugs for less than 3 months. For both TCR sequencing and RNA sequencing, RNA was extracted from PBMCs using TRIzol. Graves' disease was diagnosed according to American Thyroid Association guidelines. Patients were recruited from an endocrinology department in Xi'an, China. Each patient gave approximately 10 milliliters of peripheral blood, collected in an EDTA anticoagulant tube. Ficoll Paque Plus density gradient separation was used to isolate PBMCs, and no further T cell sorting was performed. RNA quality was checked with an Agilent 2100 Bioanalyzer and agarose gel, and concentration with a NanoDrop 2000.

This chain is built from TRBV9 and TRBJ2-5; 5 matching bases give a weak D call of TRBD2. The sequenced sample was peripheral blood mononuclear cells (PBMCs), obtained at new diagnosis, from a patient treated with antithyroid drugs. This clonotype was obtained from a female donor with Graves disease. The CDR3 reads CASSVLAGETQYF. The bases are TGTGCCAGCAGCGTTCTGGCGGGAGAGACCCAGTACTTC.